These 32 T cell receptor beta chains were sequenced from one sample in a study of blood T cell repertoires in COVID-19. The data were produced by immunoSEQ multiplex PCR, yet TCRdb's version contains in-frame clones alone and is incomplete. Here the sample spans roughly 290,000 clones, around 82% being singletons. The sample consisted of peripheral blood. The receptors shown here come from a person in their 70s with COVID-19, enrolled during active disease.

V usage is TRBV4-3 and J usage is TRBJ2-1, with 9 bases matching TRBD2. Germline V gives CDR1 LGHNA, CDR2 YSLEER. The trim removed 4 bases at V and 6 bases at J, leaving 10 bases unmatched. The CDR3 is 16 amino acids. CDR3 loop: CASSPWVSGSSNEQFF. The CDR3 bases are TGCGCCAGCAGCCCGTGGGTTAGCGGGAGTAGCAATGAGCAGTTCTTC.

The chain is built from TRBV19 and TRBJ2-2; no definite D call. Germline V gene lookup returns CDR1 LNHDA and CDR2 SQIVND (reference sequence). The V end was cut by 5 bases, the J end by 7 bases, with 8 bases between. This CDR3 comprises 12 residues. For the CDR3, the DNA is TGTGCCAGTAGTTCAGGAATCGGGGAGCTGTTTTTT. Protein sequence: CASSSGIGELFF.

This clone was seen a handful of times. This chain joins TRBV6-4 and TRBJ2-3; D is perhaps TRBD2 (6 bases). V lost 8 bases and J lost 4, with 16 bases in between. Germline-derived CDR1 and CDR2 are MRHNA and SNTAGT. There are 14 residues in the CDR3. CDR3 nucleotide sequence: TGTGCCAGCGCTAGTTTCCCGGGGGCAGATACGCAGTATTTT. This gives the protein CASASFPGADTQYF.

The V and J genes are TRBV3-1 (or the pseudogene TRBV3-2) and TRBJ1-5; perhaps TRBD1 as D (5 bases). Germline CDR1 LGHDT, CDR2 YNNKEL (reference sequence). CDR3 size: 15 residues. Trimming removed 1 base from V and 4 bases from J, with 11 bases in between. For the CDR3, the DNA is TGTGCCAGCAGCCAAGCGGGGGGAGGGAATCAGCCCCAGCATTTT. Residues: CASSQAGGGNQPQHF.

This clone was detected only a few times. V usage is TRBV7-2 and J usage is TRBJ1-5; D is unclear. Germline loops: CDR1 SGHTA, CDR2 FQGNSA. This CDR3 is 15 amino acids long. V dropped 11 bases and J dropped 1 base, with 18 bases sitting between them. The chain's CDR3 is CAASRSGGSNQPQHF. The DNA of the CDR3 is TGTGCCGCCAGCCGCTCCGGAGGAAGCAATCAGCCCCAGCATTTT.

The V call is TRBV7-3, the J call TRBJ2-2; 11 bases are a match to TRBD1. Germline assignment: CDR1 SGHTA and CDR2 FQGTGA. CDR3 size: 15 residues. J gave up 4 bases and V 3 bases, and 1 base lay outside the gene matches. CDR3 in DNA: TGTGCCAGCAGCTTTGGGACAGGGGGCACCGGGGAGCTGTTTTTT. This translates into CASSFGTGGTGELFF. Together with reference TRBV7-3 and TRBJ2-2, the CDR3 gives the full variable domain: GAGVSQTPSNKVTEKGKYVELRCDPISGHTALYWYRQSLGQGPEFLIYFQGTGAADDSGLPNDRFFAVRPEGSVSTLKIQRTERGDSAVYLCASSFGTGGTGELFFGEGSRLTVL.

DNA for the CDR3: TGCGCCAGCAAGGATCTACGGCAGGGGCTCTACGAGCAGTACTTC. Translated, it gives CASKDLRQGLYEQYF. The V call is TRBV5-1, the J call TRBJ2-7, with D possibly TRBD1 on 6 matching bases. The V gene lost 6 bases and the J gene lost 3 bases, with 19 bases spanning the gap. Looked up from germline, CDR1 is SGHRS and CDR2 is YFSETQ. This CDR3 is built from 15 residues.

This clone was observed many times. J is TRBJ1-6 and V is TRBV14; D not certain. The CDR3 has 15 residues. Germline V gene lookup returns CDR1 SGHDN and CDR2 FVKESK. V gave up 0 bases and J gave up 10 bases, with 13 bases separating them. Here the CDR3 reads CASSQDYLSGSPLHF. Written as DNA, the CDR3 is TGTGCCAGCAGCCAAGATTATCTTTCGGGGTCACCCCTCCACTTT.

The CDR3 loop is CASSQDNRWAGNIQYF. CDR3 nucleotide sequence: TGTGCCAGCAGCCAAGATAATCGGTGGGCGGGAAACATTCAGTACTTC. This sequence joins TRBV4-2 and TRBJ2-4, with a weak D call TRBD2 (5 bases). The ends were cut back, 0 bases at V and 6 bases at J, with 15 bases in the middle. The germline V gene encodes CDR1 LGHNA and CDR2 YNFKEQ. CDR3 size: 16 residues.

This chain connects TRBV11-2 to TRBJ2-3, with 9 bases lining up with TRBD2. After removal of 5 bases from V and 5 bases from J, the junction contained 11 bases not matched to a gene. The length of the CDR3 is 16 residues. The germline V gene encodes CDR1 SGHAT and CDR2 FQNNGV. CDR3 nucleotide sequence: TGTGCCAGCAGCAAATTAGGCGGGGGGGCAGGAGATACGCAGTATTTT. It codes for CASSKLGGGAGDTQYF.

V is TRBV9 and J is TRBJ1-6, with a possible D match to TRBD1 (6 bases). CDR1 and CDR2 from the germline V gene are SGDLS and YYNGEE. CDR3 size: 14 residues. Deletions cut 2 bases from V and 7 bases from J, with 10 bases between. CDR3 bases: TGTGCCAGCAGCGTCAGGGGTGGGAATTCACCCCTCCACTTT. Translation: CASSVRGGNSPLHF.

The J gene is TRBJ2-3, the V gene TRBV2; D is perhaps TRBD1 (5 bases). This CDR3 comprises 13 residues. Trimming took 8 bases from V and 1 from J, leaving 10 bases between them. CDR1 and CDR2 from the germline V gene are SNHLY and FYNNEI. The CDR3 DNA sequence: TGTGCCAGCCACCAGGGCGGCACAGATACGCAGTATTTT. This translates into CASHQGGTDTQYF. Full variable domain (missing parts from reference TRBV2 and TRBJ2-3): EPEVTQTPSHQVTQMGQEVILRCVPISNHLYFYWYRQILGQKVEFLVSFYNNEISEKSEIFDDQFSVERPDGSNFTLKIRSTKLEDSAMYFCASHQGGTDTQYFGPGTRLTVL.

The chain has TRBV6-1 and TRBJ1-1, with D perhaps TRBD1 (6 bases). CDR3 length: 16 amino acids. Germline CDR1 is MNHNS and CDR2 is SASEGT. The germline V and J ends were trimmed by 2 bases and 1 base, with 14 bases remaining between them. CDR3 protein: CASSEIIRQENTEAFF. The CDR3 nucleotides read TGTGCCAGCAGTGAAATTATCCGACAGGAGAACACTGAAGCTTTCTTT.

The V call is TRBV11-3, the J call TRBJ2-5, with D possibly being TRBD1 (5 bases). CDR1 is SGHNT, CDR2 YENEEA, per germline. V dropped 3 bases and J dropped 6 bases, with 11 bases sitting between them. The length of the CDR3 is 13 residues. Here the CDR3 DNA reads TGTGCCAGCAGCTTGGAAGGGGCGCAGACCCAGTACTTC. This sequence encodes CASSLEGAQTQYF.

This clone was observed a single time. The chain has TRBV7-9 and TRBJ1-2; D not certain. The CDR3 extends over 14 amino acids. Germline V CDR1 and CDR2: SEHNR, FQNEAQ (reference sequence). Trimming left V 1 base short and J 2 bases short, with 8 bases between. The CDR3 region has the DNA TGTGCCAGCAGCTTAGGTTCAGAAAACTATGGCTACACCTTC. Encoded protein: CASSLGSENYGYTF. The full variable domain, with the rest looked up from reference TRBV7-9 and TRBJ1-2, is DTGVSQNPRHKITKRGQNVTFRCDPISEHNRLYWYRQTLGQGPEFLTYFQNEAQLEKSRLLSDRFSAERPKGSFSTLEIQRTEQGDSAMYLCASSLGSENYGYTFGSGTRLTVV.

The rearrangement uses TRBV6-6 and TRBJ1-5, with D uncertain. CDR1 is MNHNY, CDR2 SVGAGI, per germline (reference sequence). This CDR3 contains 13 residues. Trimming removed 3 bases at V and 5 bases at J, with 8 bases between. CDR3 amino acids: CASSYSSYQPQHF. Here the CDR3 DNA reads TGTGCCAGCAGTTATTCTTCCTATCAGCCCCAGCATTTT.

This chain links TRBV7-8 with TRBJ1-2, with 12 positions matching TRBD1. V was pared by 0 bases and J by 7 bases, with 6 bases of the junction left unmatched. Germline assignment: CDR1 SGHVS and CDR2 FQNEAQ. The CDR3 has 16 amino acids. CDR3 in DNA: TGTGCCAGCAGCTTAGCGGGACAGGGGGCGCTTAGTGGCTACACCTTC. Its translation: CASSLAGQGALSGYTF. The entire variable domain, with the rest obtained from reference TRBV7-8 and TRBJ1-2, is as follows: GAGVSQSPRYKVAKRGQDVALRCDPISGHVSLFWYQQALGQGPEFLTYFQNEAQLDKSGLPSDRFFAERPEGSVSTLKIQRTQQEDSAVYLCASSLAGQGALSGYTFGSGTRLTVV.

The chain has TRBV28 and TRBJ1-1; maybe TRBD1 (5 bases). Germline assignment: CDR1 MDHEN and CDR2 SYDVKM. This CDR3 contains 15 residues. V was trimmed by 4 bases and J by 4 bases, leaving 16 bases between them. The CDR3 bases are TGTGCCAGCAGTTCAATTCAGGGCTTGGGCACTGAAGCTTTCTTT. Its protein is CASSSIQGLGTEAFF.

The CDR3: CASKDRGQYYGYTF. CDR3 coding DNA: TGTGCCAGTAAAGACAGGGGGCAATACTATGGCTACACCTTC. J is TRBJ1-2 and V is TRBV19, with 10 bases fitting TRBD1. Trimming at V came to 7 bases and at J to 3 bases, leaving 5 bases not matched to a gene. Germline CDR1 LNHDA, CDR2 SQIVND (reference sequence). The CDR3 runs 14 residues.

The rearrangement joins TRBV7-8 to TRBJ2-5; the D is unclear. Germline V gives CDR1 SGHVS, CDR2 FQNEAQ. This CDR3 has 11 residues. Trimming took off 5 bases at V and 2 bases at J, with 3 bases between the two ends. The CDR3 DNA is TGTGCCAGCAGCCCTCAAGAGACCCAGTACTTC. As protein: CASSPQETQYF.

The chain employs TRBV2 and TRBJ1-2; 9 positions match TRBD1. The CDR3 extends over 15 amino acids. Germline-derived CDR1 and CDR2 are SNHLY and FYNNEI. After removal of 10 bases from V and 10 bases from J, the junction contained 19 bases not matched to a gene. As DNA, the CDR3 is TGTGCCACGTTATTCAATACAGGGGGCAGTGGCGTCTACACCTTC. This translates into CATLFNTGGSGVYTF.

The chain is built from TRBV19 and TRBJ2-2; 12 bases align to TRBD1. The CDR3 covers 15 residues. Germline V gene sequence: CDR1 LNHDA, CDR2 SQIVND (reference sequence). The junction had 7 bases not matched to a gene; V was cut back by 10 bases and J by 4 bases. The CDR3 DNA reads TGTGCCACAAGACCGGGACAGGGGGCCACCGGGGAGCTGTTTTTT. Translation gives CATRPGQGATGELFF.

This clone was detected only once. J is TRBJ2-7 and V is TRBV24-1; D might be TRBD1 (5 bases). V was cut by 5 bases and J by 8 bases, with 15 bases left in between. The germline V gene has CDR1 KGHDR and CDR2 SFDVKD. This CDR3 has 13 residues. CDR3 sequence (DNA): TGTGCCACCAGTGTGGCAGGGAATTTCAAGCAGTACTTC. This gives the protein CATSVAGNFKQYF.

This chain connects TRBV7-9 to TRBJ1-1; weak D call: TRBD1 (5 bases). Per the germline V gene, CDR1 is SEHNR and CDR2 is FQNEAQ (reference sequence). This CDR3 spans 15 amino acids. V was shortened by 7 bases and J by 0 bases, with 15 bases between the two germline ends. Written as DNA, the CDR3 is TGTGCCAGCAACCCGCGGGGGTCCATGAACACTGAAGCTTTCTTT. Translating gives CASNPRGSMNTEAFF.

The J gene is TRBJ2-5, the V gene TRBV12-3 or TRBV12-4, with 7 bases aligning to TRBD1. The junction had 3 bases not matched to a gene; V was cut back by 6 bases and J by 2 bases. This CDR3 has 13 amino acids. The CDR3 spells CASRGQPQETQYF. The CDR3 nucleotides read TGTGCCAGCAGGGGACAGCCTCAAGAGACCCAGTACTTC.

This clone was counted once. V usage is TRBV12-3 or TRBV12-4 and J usage is TRBJ2-1, with D unresolved. This CDR3 comprises 12 residues. Trimming took 5 bases from V and 4 from J, leaving 6 bases between them. The CDR3 nucleotides read TGTGCCAGCAGTACAGCATACAATGAGCAGTTCTTC. Its translation: CASSTAYNEQFF.

This clone was counted a few times. The rearrangement uses TRBV11-2 and TRBJ2-5, with D perhaps matching TRBD1 (6 bases). Deletions cut 4 bases from V and 4 bases from J, with 25 bases between. The CDR3 totals 18 residues. The germline CDR1 and CDR2 sequences are SGHAT and FQNNGV. The CDR3 region is CASSSSRTGLRGGETQYF. In nucleotides, the CDR3 is TGTGCCAGCAGCTCCTCCCGGACTGGCTTGAGAGGGGGAGAGACCCAGTACTTC.

This rearrangement joins TRBV7-2 to TRBJ2-3; tentative D call: TRBD2 (6 bases). The CDR3 is 15 amino acids. V was cut by 1 base and J by 1 base, with 9 bases left in between. Germline V CDR1 and CDR2: SGHTA, FQGNSA. The DNA for the CDR3 is TGTGCCAGCAGCTTAGGGGGCGGGGGCACAGATACGCAGTATTTT. Encoded protein: CASSLGGGGTDTQYF.

J is TRBJ2-3 and V is TRBV11-3, with 11 bases identical to TRBD2. CDR1 is SGHNT, CDR2 YENEEA, per germline. The V segment lost 1 base and the J segment 5 bases; nucleotides outside the gene matches: 2. This CDR3 has 15 amino acids. Here the CDR3 reads CASSLGSGREDTQYF. In DNA, the CDR3 is TGTGCCAGCAGCTTAGGTAGCGGGAGGGAAGATACGCAGTATTTT. The variable domain in full, with the rest retrieved from reference TRBV11-3 and TRBJ2-3, is EAGVVQSPRYKIIEKKQPVAFWCNPISGHNTLYWYLQNLGQGPELLIRYENEEAVDDSQLPKDRFSAERLKGVDSTLKIQPAELGDSAVYLCASSLGSGREDTQYFGPGTRLTVL.

This clone was observed once. J is TRBJ1-5 and V is TRBV27; 7 nucleotides align to TRBD1. From germline, CDR1 is MNHEY and CDR2 SMNVEV (reference sequence). Trimming took 3 bases from V and 4 from J; bases not matched to a gene: 3. This CDR3 comprises 14 residues. The CDR3: CASSFNRGNQPQHF. CDR3 nucleotide sequence: TGTGCCAGCAGTTTTAACAGGGGTAATCAGCCCCAGCATTTT.

Here the CDR3 reads CASSVGPVANTEAFF. The CDR3 coding sequence is TGTGCCAGCAGCGTAGGTCCGGTCGCAAACACTGAAGCTTTCTTT. The chain couples TRBV9 to TRBJ1-1; no definite D call. Germline V CDR1 and CDR2: SGDLS, YYNGEE. The CDR3 totals 15 residues. V shed 0 bases and J shed 2 bases, with 11 bases lying between them. Combining the CDR3 with reference TRBV9 and TRBJ1-1 gives the whole variable domain DSGVTQTPKHLITATGQRVTLRCSPRSGDLSVYWYQQSLDQGLQFLIQYYNGEERAKGNILERFSAQQFPDLHSELNLSSLELGDSALYFCASSVGPVANTEAFFGQGTRLTVV.

The J gene is TRBJ1-6, the V gene TRBV27; D is unclear. V dropped 6 bases and J dropped 2 bases, with 5 bases sitting between them. The CDR3 consists of 13 residues. CDR1 and CDR2 from the germline V gene are MNHEY and SMNVEV (reference sequence). The CDR3 DNA follows: TGTGCCAGCAGGGGCGCCTATAATTCACCCCTCCACTTT. Amino acid sequence: CASRGAYNSPLHF.